This T cell receptor beta chain is from a study of T cells in Graves' hyperthyroidism and ophthalmopathy. Study as a whole: It was at initial diagnosis, before any treatment, that peripheral blood was collected.

An absence of ophthalmopathy progression within 18 months meant stable Graves' hyperthyroidism. Uncontrolled infection, other autoimmune disease, pregnancy or lactation disqualified patients from enrolment. Amplified regions were TCR beta CDR3 sequences from RNA transcripts. In the first-round RT-PCR of the TCR CDR3, the HTBI primer set was used. TCRdb reprocessed the multiplex PCR reads with MiXCR, giving one entry per CDR3 protein. Among 450,000 to 600,000 distinct CDR3 sequences, 14% were seen once, and the ten largest hold approximately 15%. This clonotype was seen at least ten times. This sequence originates from a woman aged 40 to 50 with Graves' hyperthyroidism. Sequencing used blood.

The CDR3, as DNA: TGTGCCAGCAGTGCCCGGACTGCAAACACCGGGGAGCTGTTTTTT. As protein: CASSARTANTGELFF. This chain uses TRBV12-3 or TRBV12-4 with TRBJ2-2; a weak D match, TRBD2 (5 bases). The CDR3 totals 15 residues. V lost 5 bases to trimming and J lost 2 bases, with 12 bases between them.